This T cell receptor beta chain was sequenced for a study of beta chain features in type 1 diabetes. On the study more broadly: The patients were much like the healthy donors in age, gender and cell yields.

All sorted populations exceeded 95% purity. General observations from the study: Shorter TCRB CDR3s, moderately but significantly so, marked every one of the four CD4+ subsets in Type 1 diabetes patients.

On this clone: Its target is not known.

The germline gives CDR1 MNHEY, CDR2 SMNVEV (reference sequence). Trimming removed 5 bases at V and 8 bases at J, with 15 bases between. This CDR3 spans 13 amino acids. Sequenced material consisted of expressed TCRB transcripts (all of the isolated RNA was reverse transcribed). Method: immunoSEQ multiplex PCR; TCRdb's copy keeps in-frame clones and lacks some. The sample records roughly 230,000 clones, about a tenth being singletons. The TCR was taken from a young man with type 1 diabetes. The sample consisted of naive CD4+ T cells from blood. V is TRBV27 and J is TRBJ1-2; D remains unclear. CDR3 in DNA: TGTGCCAGCAGTCTGGACTTTTTGGGGGGCTACACCTTC. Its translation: CASSLDFLGGYTF.